This TCR beta chain was profiled in a study of cytomegalovirus exposure and HLA in healthy donors. CDR1 and CDR2 from the germline V gene are PRHDT and FYEKMQ (reference sequence). The length of the CDR3 is 15 residues. V was pared by 0 bases and J by 5 bases, with 12 bases between. Concerning this clone: What it binds is unknown.

Sequencing was performed with immunoSEQ multiplex PCR; in TCRdb, only in-frame clones are kept and a portion is missing. The repertoire holds roughly 240,000 clones, with about 83% as singletons. Findings and caveats of the study: It was found in a later analysis that first-cohort TCR clusters tended to co-occur in the 95 to 150 validation repertoires. The listing of 150 to 200 TCR beta chains classed them as cytomegalovirus-associated. The classifier was said to identify cytomegalovirus status with high specificity and sensitivity.

Sequenced sample: PBMCs. The TCR sequence derives from a man between 18 and 35 years old in good health and CMV-seronegative. The genes are TRBV13 and TRBJ2-3, with TRBD1 as a possible D gene (5 bases). The CDR3 DNA reads TGTGCCAGCAGCTTAGGGGGCCAGGGTAGAGATACGCAGTATTTT. Amino acids: CASSLGGQGRDTQYF.